A selection of T cell receptor beta chains follows, all from one sample in a study of shared clonotypes between healthy human individuals. TCRdb's copy holds only in-frame clones and misses some; the assay was immunoSEQ multiplex PCR. The sample includes just over 2,000,000 clones, over 85% of them seen just once. Sequencing was carried out using naive CD8+ T cells sorted from blood. These receptors all stem from a man younger than 35 in good health. The CDR3 runs from the conserved cysteine through the conserved F or W. D genes are given only for firm matches. Clone size is not always given. Where it is, it says once, few, many or a class for expanded clones.

V	size	D	J	DNA	CDR3
TRBV30	NA	TRBD2	TRBJ2-1	TGTGCCTGGAGTGTATTGCTAGCGGGAGTTATGAATGAGCAGTTCTTC	CAWSVLLAGVMNEQFF
TRBV10-1	once	NA	TRBJ2-3	TGCGCCAGCAGTGGGGCGGCCGATCCGCAGTATTTT	CASSGAADPQYF
TRBV29-1	once	TRBD1	TRBJ2-1	TGCAGCGTTGAAGATCGGGACAGGGAAAATGAGCAGTTCTTC	CSVEDRDRENEQFF
TRBV5-4	NA	NA	TRBJ2-1	TGTGCCAGCAAAAATGGTACTGAGCAGTTCTTC	CASKNGTEQFF
TRBV28	NA	TRBD1	TRBJ1-5	TGTGCCAGTATCGGACAGGTTAGCAATCAGCCCCAGCATTTT	CASIGQVSNQPQHF
TRBV7-9	NA	TRBD2	TRBJ2-3	TGTGCCAGCAGCCTTCGGGAGGAGGGAGATACGCAGTATTTT	CASSLREEGDTQYF
TRBV29-1	NA	TRBD2	TRBJ2-2	TGCAGCGTTCAGCGGGAAAACACCGGGGAGCTGTTTTTT	CSVQRENTGELFF
TRBV7-9	NA	NA	TRBJ1-6	TGTGCCAGCAGCTTTGAGGATAATTCACCCCTCCACTTT	CASSFEDNSPLHF
TRBV13	NA	NA	TRBJ2-2	TGTGCCAGCAGCTTAGGCCGGGGGGCTGCGAACACCGGGGAGCTGTTTTTT	CASSLGRGAANTGELFF
TRBV29-1	once	TRBD2	TRBJ2-1	TGCAGCGTTGAACCGGGACTAGCGTTGGGTGAGCAGTTCTTC	CSVEPGLALGEQFF
TRBV19	NA	NA	TRBJ2-1	TGTGCCAGTAGTATTACGGCGGAACCCTACAATGAGCAGTTCTTC	CASSITAEPYNEQFF
TRBV27	NA	TRBD2	TRBJ2-7	TGTGCCAGCGGACCGGGACTAGCGGAATACGAGCAGTACTTC	CASGPGLAEYEQYF
TRBV11-2	NA	TRBD2	TRBJ2-7	TGTGCCAGCAGATTTGCTAGCGGTACCTACGAGCAGTACTTC	CASRFASGTYEQYF
TRBV11-2	NA	NA	TRBJ2-3	TGTGCCAGCAGCTTAAATACGGGGGTCTCGACAGATACGCAGTATTTT	CASSLNTGVSTDTQYF
TRBV2	NA	NA	TRBJ1-1	TGTGCCAGCAGGACAGGTACGATTTACACTGAAGCTTTCTTT	CASRTGTIYTEAFF
TRBV19	NA	NA	TRBJ2-7	TGTGCCAGTAGTCCGTCGTCACAGGGACCCTACGAGCAGTACTTC	CASSPSSQGPYEQYF
TRBV5-8	NA	NA	TRBJ2-5	TGTGCCAGCAGCCTCCCGGGGGTCTTTTTCCAAGAGACCCAGTACTTC	CASSLPGVFFQETQYF
TRBV14	NA	NA	TRBJ2-1	TGTGCCAGCAGCCAAGATCCTAAAGGGGGAGGGGCCTTCTACAATGAGCAGTTCTTC	CASSQDPKGGGAFYNEQFF
TRBV27	NA	TRBD1	TRBJ1-1	TGTGCCAGCAGTTTACAACAGGGGTGGGTCACTGAAGCTTTCTTT	CASSLQQGWVTEAFF
TRBV5-1	NA	NA	TRBJ2-5	TGCGCCAGCAGCTTTGTTGAAACTTCTAAAGAGACCCAGTACTTC	CASSFVETSKETQYF
TRBV7-9	NA	TRBD1	TRBJ2-3	TGTGCCAGCAGCTTGCTTGACAGGGAGGATACGCAGTATTTT	CASSLLDREDTQYF
TRBV7-9	NA	NA	TRBJ2-2	TGTGCCAGCAGCTTTAGCACCGGGGAGCTGTTTTTT	CASSFSTGELFF
TRBV6-5	NA	TRBD1	TRBJ1-2	TGTGCCAGCAGTTACGGGACAGGAGTTGGCTACACCTTC	CASSYGTGVGYTF
TRBV10-2	NA	NA	TRBJ2-3	TGCGCCAGCAAGGGACTGGCAAGCACAGATACGCAGTATTTT	CASKGLASTDTQYF
TRBV28	NA	TRBD2	TRBJ2-2	TGTGCCAGCAGCCTCCGGGGGGGCCCTCCCGGGGAGCTGTTTTTT	CASSLRGGPPGELFF
TRBV14	NA	NA	TRBJ2-2	TGTGCCAGCCGGACCGAGCCCGGGGAGCTGTTTTTT	CASRTEPGELFF
TRBV4-1	NA	TRBD1	TRBJ1-1	TGCGCCAGCAGCCAAGCCAGGGGGATGAACACTGAAGCTTTCTTT	CASSQARGMNTEAFF
TRBV2	NA	NA	TRBJ2-1	TGTGCCAGCAGTGAAGTCTTGGTCGTTGGCAATGAGCAGTTCTTC	CASSEVLVVGNEQFF
TRBV6-5	NA	TRBD1	TRBJ2-5	TGTGCCAGCAGTTACGGGGACAGACGACAAGAGACCCAGTACTTC	CASSYGDRRQETQYF
TRBV2	once	NA	TRBJ1-5	TGTGCCAGCAGTGAAGGGGGGGGTACTATCACGCCCCAGCATTTT	CASSEGGGTITPQHF
TRBV6-1	NA	NA	TRBJ1-1	TGTGCCAGCAGTGAAATAAAGGGGAACACTGAAGCTTTCTTT	CASSEIKGNTEAFF
TRBV12-2	once	NA	TRBJ2-2	TGTGCCAGCCGGGGACAGCGCCCCGGGAACGGGGAGCTGTTTTTT	CASRGQRPGNGELFF
TRBV6-5	NA	NA	TRBJ1-1	TGTGCCAGCAGCCCTAGGAAGGGGATTACCGAAGCTTTCTTT	CASSPRKGITEAFF
TRBV4-1	NA	TRBD2	TRBJ2-1	TGCGCCAGCAGCCCTCTCCCTTTTAGCGGGACTGATGAGCAGTTCTTC	CASSPLPFSGTDEQFF
TRBV27	NA	TRBD2	TRBJ2-1	TGTGCCAGCAGTTTACTAGCGGGAGGGCCTAGGAATGAGCAGTTCTTC	CASSLLAGGPRNEQFF
TRBV6-5	NA	NA	TRBJ2-7	TGTGCCAGCAGTTATGGGGGGGCGGCATACGAGCAGTACTTC	CASSYGGAAYEQYF
TRBV7-9	once	NA	TRBJ1-5	TGTGCCAGCAGCCGTGAGACGTATGACGGGGTCGATCAGCCCCAGCATTTT	CASSRETYDGVDQPQHF
TRBV10-3	NA	TRBD1	TRBJ1-5	TGTGCCATCAGTGAGTCGTGGACAGGGGGTAATCAGCCCCAGCATTTT	CAISESWTGGNQPQHF
TRBV11-1	NA	TRBD2	TRBJ2-3	TGTGCCAGCAGCTTAGGATTCGCGGGGGGAATGACAGATACGCAGTATTTT	CASSLGFAGGMTDTQYF
TRBV5-1	NA	TRBD2	TRBJ2-1	TGCGCCAGCAGCTTGATAGCGGGGGTCCTCAACCCCTACAATGAGCAGTTCTTC	CASSLIAGVLNPYNEQFF
TRBV5-1	once	NA	TRBJ2-1	TGCGCCAGCAGCCCTGGACTGTTCGGGAATGAGCAGTTCTTC	CASSPGLFGNEQFF
TRBV9	NA	NA	TRBJ2-7	TGTGCCAGCAGCGTCGGGTCCTCGGTTGGCTCCTACGAGCAGTACTTC	CASSVGSSVGSYEQYF
TRBV29-1	NA	NA	TRBJ1-1	TGCAGCGTTGTAGGGGTCCGCAACACTGAAGCTTTCTTT	CSVVGVRNTEAFF
TRBV27	NA	TRBD2	TRBJ2-5	TGTGCCAGCACCCTGACTAGCGGGGGGGCCTGGGAGACCCAGTACTTC	CASTLTSGGAWETQYF
TRBV27	NA	NA	TRBJ1-2	TGTGCCAGCAGTCCGACAGCCTCATTGTATCTAGGCTACACCTTC	CASSPTASLYLGYTF
TRBV30	NA	TRBD2	TRBJ2-3	TGTGCCTGGGAGACTAGCCTTACGCAGTATTTT	CAWETSLTQYF
TRBV18	NA	NA	TRBJ1-2	TGTGCCAGCTCACCACTTTTCGGGCAGGTTGACTACTATGGCTACACCTTC	CASSPLFGQVDYYGYTF
TRBV13	once	TRBD1	TRBJ1-4	TGTGCCAGCAGGGAGGGACAGGGTGAAAAACTGTTTTTT	CASREGQGEKLFF
TRBV4-2	NA	NA	TRBJ1-2	TGTGCCAGCAGCCAAGAATGGGGGTCAGAGGGCTACACCTTC	CASSQEWGSEGYTF
TRBV7-2	once	NA	TRBJ2-7	TGTGCCAGCAGCTTAGACCAGGAAACCTACGAGCAGTACTTC	CASSLDQETYEQYF
TRBV5-8	NA	NA	TRBJ2-2	TGTGCCAGCAGCCAGGGACCGAACACCGGGGAGCTGTTTTTT	CASSQGPNTGELFF
TRBV4-1	NA	TRBD1	TRBJ2-7	TGCGCCAGCAGCCAACCGGGACAGTCCTACGAGCAGTACTTC	CASSQPGQSYEQYF
TRBV5-1	NA	TRBD1	TRBJ1-2	TGCGCCAGCAGCATAGGACAGGGGCGGGATGGCTACACCTTC	CASSIGQGRDGYTF
TRBV6-5	NA	NA	TRBJ1-6	TGTGCCAGCAGTTACTCGAACCCGCGGGATCCACCCCTCCACTTT	CASSYSNPRDPPLHF
TRBV6-5	NA	TRBD1	TRBJ1-1	TGTGCCAGCAGCGGGACAGGTGGAGCTTTCTTT	CASSGTGGAFF
TRBV11-1	NA	NA	TRBJ1-6	TGTGCCAGCAGCTGGGGACCTAATTCACCCCTCCACTTT	CASSWGPNSPLHF
TRBV6-6	once	NA	TRBJ2-5	TGTGCCAGCAGTTACTCGGGCAGCCAAGAGACCCAGTACTTC	CASSYSGSQETQYF